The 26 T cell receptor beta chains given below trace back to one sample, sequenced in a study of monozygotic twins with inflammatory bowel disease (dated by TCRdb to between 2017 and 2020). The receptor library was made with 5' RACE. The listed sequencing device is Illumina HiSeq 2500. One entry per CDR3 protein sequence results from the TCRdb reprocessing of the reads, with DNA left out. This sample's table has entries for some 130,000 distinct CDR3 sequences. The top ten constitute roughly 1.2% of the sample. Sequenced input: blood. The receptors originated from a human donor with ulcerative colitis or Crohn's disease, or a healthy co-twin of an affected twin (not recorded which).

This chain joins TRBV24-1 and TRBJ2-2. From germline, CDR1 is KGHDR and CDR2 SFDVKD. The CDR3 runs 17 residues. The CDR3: CATSDLEYGTLGGELFF.

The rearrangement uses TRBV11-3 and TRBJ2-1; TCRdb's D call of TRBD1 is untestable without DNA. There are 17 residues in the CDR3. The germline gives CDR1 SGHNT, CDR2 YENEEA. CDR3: CASSLISAPSSYNEQFF.

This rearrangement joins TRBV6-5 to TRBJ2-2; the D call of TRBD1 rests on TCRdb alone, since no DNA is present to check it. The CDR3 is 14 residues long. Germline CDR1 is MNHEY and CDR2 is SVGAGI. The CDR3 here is CASSSGTNTGELFF.

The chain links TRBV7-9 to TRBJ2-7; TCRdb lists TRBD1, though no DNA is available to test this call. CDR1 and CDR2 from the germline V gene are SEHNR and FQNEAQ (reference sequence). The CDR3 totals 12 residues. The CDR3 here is CASSLTGVEQYF. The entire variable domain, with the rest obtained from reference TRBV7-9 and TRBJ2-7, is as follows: DTGVSQNPRHKITKRGQNVTFRCDPISEHNRLYWYRQTLGQGPEFLTYFQNEAQLEKSRLLSDRFSAERPKGSFSTLEIQRTEQGDSAMYLCASSLTGVEQYFGPGTRLTVT.

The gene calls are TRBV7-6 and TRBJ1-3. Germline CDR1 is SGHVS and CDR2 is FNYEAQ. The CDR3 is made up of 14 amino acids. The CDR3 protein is CASSAEGSGNTIYF.

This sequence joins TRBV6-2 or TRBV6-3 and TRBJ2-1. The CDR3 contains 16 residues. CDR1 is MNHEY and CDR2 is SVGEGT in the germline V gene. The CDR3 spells CASSYATNSFYNEQFF.

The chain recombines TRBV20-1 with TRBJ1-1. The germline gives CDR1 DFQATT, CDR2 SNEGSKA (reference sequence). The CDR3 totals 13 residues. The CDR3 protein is CSARYFGNTEAFF.

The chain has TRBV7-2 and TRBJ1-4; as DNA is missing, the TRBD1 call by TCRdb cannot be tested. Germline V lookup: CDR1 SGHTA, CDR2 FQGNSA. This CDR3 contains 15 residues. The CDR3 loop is CASSLDWGTGEKLFF.

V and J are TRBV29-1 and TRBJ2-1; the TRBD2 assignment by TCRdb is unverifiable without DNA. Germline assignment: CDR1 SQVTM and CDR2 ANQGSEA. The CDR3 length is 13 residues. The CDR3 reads CGGKAGYYNEQFF.

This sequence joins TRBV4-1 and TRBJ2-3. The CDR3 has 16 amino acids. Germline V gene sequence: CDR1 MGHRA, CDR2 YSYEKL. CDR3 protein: CASSQEALRDTDTQYF.

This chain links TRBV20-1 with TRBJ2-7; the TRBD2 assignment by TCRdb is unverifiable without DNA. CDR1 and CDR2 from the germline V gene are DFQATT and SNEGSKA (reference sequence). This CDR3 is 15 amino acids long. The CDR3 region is CSARWVDPGIYEQYF.

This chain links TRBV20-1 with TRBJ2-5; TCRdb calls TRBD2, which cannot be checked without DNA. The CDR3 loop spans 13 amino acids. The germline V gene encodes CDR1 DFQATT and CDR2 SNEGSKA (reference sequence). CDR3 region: CSALLAGVETQYF.

CDR3 amino acids: CASSLGTPTDTQYF. V and J are TRBV7-2 and TRBJ2-3; the D gene TCRdb calls, TRBD2, cannot be checked with no DNA. Germline CDR1 and CDR2: SGHTA and FQGNSA. The CDR3 contains 14 residues. Combining the CDR3 with reference TRBV7-2 and TRBJ2-3 gives the whole variable domain GAGVSQSPSNKVTEKGKDVELRCDPISGHTALYWYRQSLGQGLEFLIYFQGNSAPDKSGLPSDRFSAERTGGSVSTLTIQRTQQEDSAVYLCASSLGTPTDTQYFGPGTRLTVL.

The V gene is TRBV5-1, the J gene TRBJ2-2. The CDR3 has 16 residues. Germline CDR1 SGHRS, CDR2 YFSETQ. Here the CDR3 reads CASSLGLAANTGELFF.

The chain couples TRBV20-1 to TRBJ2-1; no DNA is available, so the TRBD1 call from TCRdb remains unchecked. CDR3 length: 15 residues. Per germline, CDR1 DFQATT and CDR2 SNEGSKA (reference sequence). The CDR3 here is CSALPGTQPYNEQFF.

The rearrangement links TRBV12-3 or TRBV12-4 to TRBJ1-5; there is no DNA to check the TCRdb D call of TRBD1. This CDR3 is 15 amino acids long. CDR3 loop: CASSETGVRNQPQHF.

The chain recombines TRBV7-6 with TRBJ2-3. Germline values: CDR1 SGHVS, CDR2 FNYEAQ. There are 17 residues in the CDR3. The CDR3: CASSLVGIEASTDTQYF.

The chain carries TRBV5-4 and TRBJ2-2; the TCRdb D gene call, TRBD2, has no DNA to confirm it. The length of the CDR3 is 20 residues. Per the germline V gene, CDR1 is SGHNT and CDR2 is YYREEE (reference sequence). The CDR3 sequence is CASSSGFRLQSGRYSGELFF.

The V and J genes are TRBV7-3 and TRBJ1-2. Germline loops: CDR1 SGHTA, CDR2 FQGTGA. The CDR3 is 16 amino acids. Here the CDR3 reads CASSLYGRDGFYGYTF.

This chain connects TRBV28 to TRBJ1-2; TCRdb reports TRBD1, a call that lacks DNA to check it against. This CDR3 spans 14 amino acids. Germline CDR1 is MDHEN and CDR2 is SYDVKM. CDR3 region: CASSKGTGFYGYTF.

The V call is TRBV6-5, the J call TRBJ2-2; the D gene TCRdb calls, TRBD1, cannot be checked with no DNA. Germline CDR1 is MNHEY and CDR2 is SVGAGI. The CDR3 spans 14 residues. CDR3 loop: CASSYPDTTGELFF.

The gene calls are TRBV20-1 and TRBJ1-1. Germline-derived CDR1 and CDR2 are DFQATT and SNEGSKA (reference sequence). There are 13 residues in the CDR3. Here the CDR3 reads CSASLSLNTEAFF.

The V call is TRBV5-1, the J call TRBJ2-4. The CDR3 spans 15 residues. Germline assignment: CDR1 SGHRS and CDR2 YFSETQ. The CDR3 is CASSKPTVDLDIQYF.

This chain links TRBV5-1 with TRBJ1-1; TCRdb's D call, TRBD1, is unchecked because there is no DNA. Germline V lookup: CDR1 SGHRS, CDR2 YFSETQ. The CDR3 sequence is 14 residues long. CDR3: CASSGDTGNTEAFF. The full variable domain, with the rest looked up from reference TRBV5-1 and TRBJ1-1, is KAGVTQTPRYLIKTRGQQVTLSCSPISGHRSVSWYQQTPGQGLQFLFEYFSETQRNKGNFPGRFSGRQFSNSRSEMNVSTLELGDSALYLCASSGDTGNTEAFFGQGTRLTVV.

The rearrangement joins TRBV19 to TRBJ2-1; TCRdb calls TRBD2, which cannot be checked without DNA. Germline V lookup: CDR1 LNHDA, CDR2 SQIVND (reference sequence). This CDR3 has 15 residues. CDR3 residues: CASSTGLAGYNEQFF.

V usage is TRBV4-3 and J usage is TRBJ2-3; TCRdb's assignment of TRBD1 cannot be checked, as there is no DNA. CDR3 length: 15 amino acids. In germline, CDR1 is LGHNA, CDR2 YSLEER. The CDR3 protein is CASSQDWGSTNTQYF.